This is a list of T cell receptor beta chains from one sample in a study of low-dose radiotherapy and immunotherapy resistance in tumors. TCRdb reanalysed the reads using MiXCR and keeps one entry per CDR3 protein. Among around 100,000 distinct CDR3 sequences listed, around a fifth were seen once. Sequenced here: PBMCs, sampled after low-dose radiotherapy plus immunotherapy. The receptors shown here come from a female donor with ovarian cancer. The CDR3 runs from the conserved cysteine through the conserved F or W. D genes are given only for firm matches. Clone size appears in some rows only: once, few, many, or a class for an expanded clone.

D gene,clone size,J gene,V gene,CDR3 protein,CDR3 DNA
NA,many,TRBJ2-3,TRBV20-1,CSARDETRLVGDTQYF,TGCAGTGCTAGAGACGAGACCAGACTAGTGGGAGATACGCAGTATTTT
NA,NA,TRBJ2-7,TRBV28,CASSPRGRGLHEQYF,TGTGCCAGCAGTCCGAGGGGCAGGGGTCTTCACGAGCAGTACTTC
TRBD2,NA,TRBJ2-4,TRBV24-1,CATSDPGTSENIQYF,TGTGCCACCAGTGACCCCGGGACTAGCGAAAACATTCAGTACTTC
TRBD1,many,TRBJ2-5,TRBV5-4,CASSLEGGQGPF,TGTGCCAGCAGTCTGGAGGGGGGACAGGGGCCCTTC
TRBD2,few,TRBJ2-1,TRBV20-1,CSATSPQYNEQFF,TGCAGTGCGACTAGCCCCCAGTACAATGAGCAGTTCTTC
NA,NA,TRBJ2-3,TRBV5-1,CASSLVSGRQDTQYF,TGCGCCAGCAGCTTGGTTTCAGGAAGGCAAGATACGCAGTATTTT
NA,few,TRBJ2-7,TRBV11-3,CASSLGASYEQYF,TGTGCCAGCAGCTTGGGGGCTAGCTACGAGCAGTACTTC
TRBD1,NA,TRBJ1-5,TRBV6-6,CASTTGAVEPQHF,TGTGCCAGCACTACAGGGGCGGTGGAGCCCCAGCATTTT
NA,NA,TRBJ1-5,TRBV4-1,CASSQVWGGNGNQPQHF,TGCGCCAGCAGCCAAGTTTGGGGAGGCAATGGCAATCAGCCCCAGCATTTT
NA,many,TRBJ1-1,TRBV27,CASSLSGWGRRNTEAFF,TGTGCCAGCAGTTTATCAGGTTGGGGACGACGAAACACTGAAGCTTTCTTT
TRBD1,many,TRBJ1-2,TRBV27,CASSLSPGGGYGYTF,TGTGCCAGCAGTTTATCCCCAGGGGGGGGATATGGCTACACCTTC
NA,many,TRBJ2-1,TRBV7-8,CASSFGTGTSSYNEQFF,TGTGCCAGCAGCTTCGGGACGGGAACCTCCTCCTACAATGAGCAGTTCTTC
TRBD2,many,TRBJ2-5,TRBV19,CASSPSGETQYF,TGTGCCAGTAGTCCTAGCGGGGAGACCCAGTACTTC
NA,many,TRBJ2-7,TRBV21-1,CASSPRTGRSYEQYF,TGTGCCAGCAGCCCCCGGACAGGGCGCTCCTACGAGCAGTACTTC
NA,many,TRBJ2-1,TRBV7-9,CASSLRAEIPNEQFF,TGTGCCAGCAGCTTAAGAGCGGAAATTCCCAATGAGCAGTTCTTC
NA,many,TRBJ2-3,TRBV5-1,CASSLSGRTDTQYF,TGCGCCAGCAGCTTGTCGGGCAGGACAGATACGCAGTATTTT
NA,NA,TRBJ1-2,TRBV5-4,CASSSPGRVGSHTF,TGTGCCAGCAGCTCCCCGGGCAGGGTCGGGAGTCACACCTTC
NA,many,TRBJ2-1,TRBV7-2,CASSLASPRYNEQFF,TGTGCCAGCAGCTTAGCAAGTCCCAGGTACAATGAGCAGTTCTTC
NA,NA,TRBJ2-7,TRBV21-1,CASTNQTSMYLCASRDRDPYEQYF,NA
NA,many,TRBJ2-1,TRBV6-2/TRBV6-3,CASTGGPGEQFF,TGTGCCAGCACAGGAGGGCCTGGTGAGCAGTTCTTC
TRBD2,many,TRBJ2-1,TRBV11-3,CASSTTSGSGNEQFF,TGTGCCAGCAGCACGACTAGCGGGAGTGGCAATGAGCAGTTCTTC
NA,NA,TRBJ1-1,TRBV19,CTSSIEVAGAFF,TGTACCAGTAGTATAGAAGTGGCGGGGGCTTTCTTT
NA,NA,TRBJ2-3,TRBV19,CASSISSGRDAGNTQYF,TGTGCCAGTAGTATATCCTCGGGACGGGATGCAGGCAATACGCAGTATTTT
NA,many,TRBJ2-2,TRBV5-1,CASSLLGRTGELFF,TGCGCCAGCAGCTTGTTGGGAAGAACCGGGGAGCTGTTTTTT
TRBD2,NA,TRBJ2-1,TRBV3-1,CASSGRRGGSWQFF,TGTGCCAGCAGCGGACGACGGGGGGGTAGTTGGCAGTTCTTC
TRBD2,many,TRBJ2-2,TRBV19,CAIGPGTRNTGELFF,TGTGCCATCGGGCCCGGGACTAGGAACACCGGGGAGCTGTTTTTT
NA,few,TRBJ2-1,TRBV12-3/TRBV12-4,CASSLGGARITGNEQFF,TGTGCCAGCAGTTTAGGAGGGGCTAGAATAACGGGCAATGAGCAGTTCTTC
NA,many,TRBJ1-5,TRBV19,CASTGYRQPQHF,TGTGCCAGCACAGGCTACCGACAGCCCCAGCATTTT
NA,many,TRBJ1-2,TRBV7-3,CASSLGPENYGYTF,TGTGCCAGCAGCTTGGGACCTGAAAACTATGGCTACACCTTC
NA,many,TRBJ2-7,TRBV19,CASSRGPYEQYF,TGTGCCAGCAGTCGGGGCCCCTACGAGCAGTACTTC
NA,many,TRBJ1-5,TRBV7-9,CASSTGRGGSNQPQHF,TGTGCCAGCAGCACTGGACGAGGGGGTAGCAATCAGCCCCAGCATTTT
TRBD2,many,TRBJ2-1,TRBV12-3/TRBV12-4,CASSRSRGSGRQNEQFF,TGTGCCAGCAGTCGAAGTCGTGGTAGCGGGAGACAAAATGAGCAGTTCTTC
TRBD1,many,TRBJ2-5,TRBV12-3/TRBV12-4,CASRQGAEETQYF,TGTGCCAGCCGACAGGGGGCTGAAGAGACCCAGTACTTC
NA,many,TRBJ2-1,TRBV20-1,CSARGTPASGGTYDNEQFF,TGCAGTGCTAGAGGAACTCCTGCTTCGGGCGGGACCTACGACAATGAGCAGTTCTTC
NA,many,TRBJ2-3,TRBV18,CASSRSGGAPDTQYF,TGTGCCAGCTCACGCAGCGGAGGGGCCCCAGATACGCAGTATTTT
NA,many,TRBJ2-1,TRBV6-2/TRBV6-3,CASSNSGNENEQFF,TGTGCCAGCAGCAACTCCGGGAACGAGAATGAGCAGTTCTTC
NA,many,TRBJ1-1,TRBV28,CASSIPWGANTEAFF,TGTGCCAGCAGTATCCCCTGGGGGGCGAACACTGAAGCTTTCTTT
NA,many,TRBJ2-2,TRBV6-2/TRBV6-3,CASRTDWDTGELFF,TGTGCCAGCAGGACAGATTGGGACACCGGGGAGCTGTTTTTT
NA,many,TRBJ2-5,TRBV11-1,CASSLGDGIETQYF,TGTGCCAGCAGCTTGGGAGACGGGATAGAGACCCAGTACTTC
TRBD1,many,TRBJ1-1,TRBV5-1,CASSFAGGTEAFF,TGCGCCAGCAGCTTCGCAGGGGGCACTGAAGCTTTCTTT
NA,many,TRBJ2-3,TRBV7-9,CASSLDTGTQYF,TGTGCCAGCAGCTTAGACACGGGTACGCAGTATTTT
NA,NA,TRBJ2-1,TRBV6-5,CASRTIWTPQFF,TGTGCCAGCAGGACCATATGGACTCCTCAGTTCTTC
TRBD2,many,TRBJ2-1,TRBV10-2,CASSEPGTSNEQFF,TGCGCCAGCAGTGAGCCCGGGACTAGCAATGAGCAGTTCTTC
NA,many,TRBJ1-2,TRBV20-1,CSARRQVVGYGYTF,TGCAGTGCTAGACGGCAGGTGGTCGGCTATGGCTACACCTTC
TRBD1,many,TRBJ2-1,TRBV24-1,CATSRRAGGRDEQFF,TGTGCCACCAGCCGAAGAGCAGGGGGTAGAGATGAGCAGTTCTTC
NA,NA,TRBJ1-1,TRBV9,CASSVATGSHTEAFF,TGTGCCAGCAGCGTAGCTACAGGGTCACACACTGAAGCTTTCTTT
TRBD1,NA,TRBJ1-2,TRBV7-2,CASSLGTGKYGYTF,TGTGCCAGCAGCTTGGGGACAGGGAAGTATGGCTACACCTTC
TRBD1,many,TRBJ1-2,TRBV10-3,CAISESGQGYGYTF,TGTGCCATCAGTGAGTCTGGACAGGGCTATGGCTACACCTTC
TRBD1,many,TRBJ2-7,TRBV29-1,CSVTTGLGIYEQYF,TGCAGCGTAACGACAGGGCTTGGGATTTACGAGCAGTACTTC
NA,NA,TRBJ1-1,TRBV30,CAWSAPDQRPNTEAFF,TGTGCCTGGAGTGCCCCTGATCAACGGCCGAACACTGAAGCTTTCTTT
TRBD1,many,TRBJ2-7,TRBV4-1,CASSQRTGSSYEQYF,TGCGCCAGCAGCCAAAGGACAGGAAGCTCCTACGAGCAGTACTTC
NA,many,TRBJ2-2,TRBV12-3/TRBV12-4,CASQWTGNTGELFF,TGTGCCAGCCAGTGGACTGGGAACACCGGGGAGCTGTTTTTT
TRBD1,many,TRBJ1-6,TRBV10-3,CAVGQGNSPLHF,TGTGCCGTGGGACAGGGGAATTCACCCCTCCACTTT